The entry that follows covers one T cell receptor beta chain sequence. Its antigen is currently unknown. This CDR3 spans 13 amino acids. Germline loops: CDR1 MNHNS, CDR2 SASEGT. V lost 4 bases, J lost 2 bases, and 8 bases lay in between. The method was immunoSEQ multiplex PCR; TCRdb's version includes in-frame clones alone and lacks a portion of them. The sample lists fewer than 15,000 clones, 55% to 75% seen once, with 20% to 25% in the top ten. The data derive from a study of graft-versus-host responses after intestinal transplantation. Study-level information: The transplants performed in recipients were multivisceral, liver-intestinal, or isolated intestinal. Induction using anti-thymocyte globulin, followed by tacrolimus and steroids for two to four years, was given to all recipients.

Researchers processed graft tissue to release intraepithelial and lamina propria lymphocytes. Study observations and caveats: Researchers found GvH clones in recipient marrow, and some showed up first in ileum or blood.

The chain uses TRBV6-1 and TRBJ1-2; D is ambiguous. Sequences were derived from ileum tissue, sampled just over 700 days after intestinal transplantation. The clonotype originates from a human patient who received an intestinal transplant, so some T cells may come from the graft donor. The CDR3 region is CASSAQENYGYTF. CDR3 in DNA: TGTGCCAGCAGTGCGCAGGAGAACTATGGCTACACCTTC.